A single sample gave rise to the 11 T cell receptor beta chains below, sequenced in a study of regulatory T cells in long-lasting Graves disease. In building TCR beta libraries, iRepertoire HTBI primers were used together with Arm-PCR of CDR3 regions. TCRdb itself ran the multiplex PCR reads through MiXCR, one entry per CDR3 protein. The data show 400,000 to 500,000 distinct CDR3 sequences, around 23% seen once. Time point defined: persistent/refractory GD, antithyroid drugs over 5 years with positive TRAb. Construction of the TCR library relied on RNA isolated from PBMCs. The sequencing here drew on peripheral blood mononuclear cells (PBMCs), taken when the disease was refractory, from a patient treated with antithyroid drugs. The receptors come from a female donor with Graves disease.

This clonotype is a singleton in its sample. This chain connects TRBV20-1 to TRBJ2-6, with 7 bases matching TRBD1. The CDR3 runs 17 residues. V was pared by 2 bases and J by 4 bases, with 11 bases of the junction left unmatched. Germline lookup yields CDR1 DFQATT and CDR2 SNEGSKA (reference sequence). CDR3 region: CSARPLQGQEGANVLTF. In DNA, the CDR3 is TGCAGTGCTAGACCCTTACAGGGGCAGGAAGGGGCCAACGTCCTGACTTTC.

The table lists this clonotype with a count of one. The rearrangement links TRBV28 to TRBJ2-1; D might be TRBD1 (5 bases). The CDR3 sequence is 16 residues long. Germline V gene data show CDR1 as MDHEN and CDR2 as SYDVKM. V dropped 1 base and J dropped 0 bases, with 10 bases sitting between them. CDR3 nucleotide sequence: TGTGCCAGCAGTTTATTTGGTCAGGGCTCCTACAATGAGCAGTTCTTC. This codes for CASSLFGQGSYNEQFF.

The rearrangement links TRBV11-2 to TRBJ2-2, with D tentatively TRBD2 (5 bases). The germline CDR1 and CDR2 sequences are SGHAT and FQNNGV. Trimming shortened V by 4 bases and J by 4 bases, and 10 bases separated the two germline ends. The CDR3 runs 14 residues. CDR3 sequence reads: CASSSVGGTGELFF. The CDR3 nucleotides read TGTGCCAGCAGCTCCGTCGGAGGCACCGGGGAGCTGTTTTTT.

This clonotype was counted many times. The chain is built from TRBV12-5 and TRBJ2-5; D possibly corresponds to TRBD2 (5 bases). The CDR3 has 14 residues. V was pared by 1 base and J by 5 bases, with 11 bases between. CDR1 is LGHNT, CDR2 FRNRAP, per germline. CDR3 protein: CASGLAGIRETQYF. CDR3 bases: TGTGCTAGTGGTTTGGCCGGGATACGGGAGACCCAGTACTTC.

Only a few counts were recorded for this clonotype. The chain uses TRBV11-2 and TRBJ2-1; D remains ambiguous. The CDR3 length is 15 residues. The germline V gene encodes CDR1 SGHAT and CDR2 FQNNGV. Trimming pared 2 bases from V and 0 bases from J, leaving 8 bases between. The CDR3 DNA is TGTGCCAGCAGCTTATGGGATCGCTCCTACAATGAGCAGTTCTTC. Protein product: CASSLWDRSYNEQFF.

In its sample, this clonotype was seen a few times. The CDR3 DNA sequence: TGTGCCAGCCAGGAGACAGCGAACACCGGGGAGCTGTTTTTT. The encoded protein is CASQETANTGELFF. This chain links TRBV7-9 with TRBJ2-2, with a tentative D call TRBD1 (5 bases). Germline V gene sequence: CDR1 SEHNR, CDR2 FQNEAQ (reference sequence). The CDR3 sequence is 14 residues long. With 8 bases removed from V and 0 bases from J, the gap between germline ends came to 10 bases.

This clonotype was seen ten or more times. This chain connects TRBV11-2 to TRBJ2-7; the D gene is possibly TRBD1 (6 bases). Germline-derived CDR1 and CDR2 are SGHAT and FQNNGV. Trimming took off 4 bases at V and 2 bases at J, with 18 bases between the two ends. The CDR3 is 16 residues long. The CDR3 here is CASSSGPTGIPYEQYF. Here the CDR3 DNA reads TGTGCCAGCAGCTCCGGACCTACAGGGATCCCCTACGAGCAGTACTTC.

The table lists this clonotype with a few counts. The J gene is TRBJ2-3, the V gene TRBV29-1, with a weak D call TRBD2 (6 bases). Trimming cost V 0 bases and J 1 base, with 14 bases left between them. The CDR3 is 16 residues long. Germline loops: CDR1 SQVTM, CDR2 ANQGSEA. The CDR3 DNA reads as TGCAGCGTTGAAGACGGGGCTCCGGGGGGCACAGATACGCAGTATTTT. As protein: CSVEDGAPGGTDTQYF.

This clonotype was seen a few times. Written as DNA, the CDR3 is TGTGCCAGTAGTACAGACGTATACTACGAGCAGTACTTC. Translated: CASSTDVYYEQYF. V gene TRBV19 combines with J gene TRBJ2-7; D is uncertain. V was cut by 4 bases and J by 3 bases, with 10 bases left in between. The CDR3 runs to 13 residues. The V gene's germline CDR1 is LNHDA and CDR2 SQIVND (reference sequence).

This clonotype was seen repeatedly, ten times or more. The junction departs from germline at one end; a sequencing error may be responsible. The chain joins TRBV12-3 or TRBV12-4 to TRBJ2-2, with D perhaps TRBD1 or TRBD2 (5 bases each). There are 12 residues in the CDR3. The CDR3 sequence: CASSLGTRELFF. CDR3 sequence (DNA): TGTGCCAGCAGCTTAGGGACGAGGGAGCTGTTTTTT.

Regarding this clonotype: A read error may produce the germline difference seen at one junction end. The chain joins TRBV12-3 or TRBV12-4 to TRBJ2-4; 10 nucleotides line up with TRBD2. The CDR3 contains 14 residues. The CDR3 sequence: CASSLAGAGNIQYF. The CDR3 DNA reads as TGTGCCAGCAGTCTAGCGGGAGCTGGAAACATTCAGTACTTC.